This T cell receptor beta chain was sequenced during a study of blood T cell repertoires in COVID-19. Looking at the study overall: Material from acute and convalescent COVID-19 was sourced from the United States, Italy and Spain. T cells, B-cell-depleted T cells, or PBMCs provided the cDNA or gDNA that served as material.

Trimming took 5 bases from V and 4 from J, leaving 19 bases between them. From germline, CDR1 is SGHAT and CDR2 FQNNGV. The CDR3 length is 16 residues. Method: immunoSEQ multiplex PCR; TCRdb's copy keeps in-frame clones and lacks some. The profile covers 140,000 to 150,000 clones, with 65% to 90% appearing a single time and roughly 10% taken by the ten largest. Sequencing was done on a sample of peripheral blood. The source of this sequence is a man between 60 and 75 years old with active or convalescent COVID-19. V gene TRBV11-2 combines with J gene TRBJ2-3, with unresolved D. In DNA, the CDR3 is TGTGCCAGCAGCAAAATAGAAACCCTGCCGCCAGATACGCAGTATTTT. Translation gives CASSKIETLPPDTQYF.